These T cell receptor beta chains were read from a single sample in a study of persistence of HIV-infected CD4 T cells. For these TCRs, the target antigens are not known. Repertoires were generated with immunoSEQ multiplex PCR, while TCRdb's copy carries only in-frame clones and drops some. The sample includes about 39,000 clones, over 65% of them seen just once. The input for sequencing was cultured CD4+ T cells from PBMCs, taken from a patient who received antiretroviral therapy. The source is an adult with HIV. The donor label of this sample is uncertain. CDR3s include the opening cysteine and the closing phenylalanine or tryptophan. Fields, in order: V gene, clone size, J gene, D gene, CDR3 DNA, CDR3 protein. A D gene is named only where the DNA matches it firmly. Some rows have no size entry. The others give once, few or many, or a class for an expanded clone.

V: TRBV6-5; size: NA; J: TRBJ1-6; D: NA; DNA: TGTGCCAGCAGTTTGGGGCCTTACATGAATAATTCACCCCTCCACTTT; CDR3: CASSLGPYMNNSPLHF
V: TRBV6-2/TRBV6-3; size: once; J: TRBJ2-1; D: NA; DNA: TGTGCCAGCAGTTACGACAGCCACAATGAGCAGTTCTTC; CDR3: CASSYDSHNEQFF
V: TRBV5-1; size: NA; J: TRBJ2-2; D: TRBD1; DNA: TGCGCCAGCAGTTTAGGGGGCTTGAACACCGGGGAGCTGTTTTTT; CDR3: CASSLGGLNTGELFF
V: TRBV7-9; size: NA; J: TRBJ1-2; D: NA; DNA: TGTGCCAGCAGGGAGACCGGGACAAAAGACTATGGCTACACCTTC; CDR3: CASRETGTKDYGYTF
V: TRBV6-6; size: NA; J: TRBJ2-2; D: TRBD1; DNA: TGTGCCAGCAGCCGGGGACAGGGGACCGGGGAGCTGTTTTTT; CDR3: CASSRGQGTGELFF
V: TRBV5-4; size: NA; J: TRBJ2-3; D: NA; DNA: TGTGCCAGCAGCACGCGACAGGGCACAGATACGCAGTATTTT; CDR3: CASSTRQGTDTQYF
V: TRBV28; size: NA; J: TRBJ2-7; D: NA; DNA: TGTGCCAGCAGCGACGGGGTGGGGGCCTACGAGCAGTACTTC; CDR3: CASSDGVGAYEQYF
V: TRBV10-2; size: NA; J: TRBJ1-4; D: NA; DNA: TGCGCCAGCAGTGAATGGGGAACTAATGAAAAACTGTTTTTT; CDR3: CASSEWGTNEKLFF
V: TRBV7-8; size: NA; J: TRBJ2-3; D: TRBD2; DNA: TGTGCCAGCAGCTTAGCGCGTAGCGGGGGCCTGACAGATACGCAGTATTTT; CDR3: CASSLARSGGLTDTQYF
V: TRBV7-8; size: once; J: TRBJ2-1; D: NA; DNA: TGTGCCAGCAGATTATACCTTCAGGTAGCCTACAATGAGCAGTTCTTC; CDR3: CASRLYLQVAYNEQFF
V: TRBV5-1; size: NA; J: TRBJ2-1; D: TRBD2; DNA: TGCGCCAGCAGCTTGGTGACTAGCGGCTACAATGAGCAGTTCTTC; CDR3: CASSLVTSGYNEQFF
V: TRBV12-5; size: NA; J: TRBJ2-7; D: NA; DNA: TGTGCTAGTGGTAGTTCCGACAGGATTGGCGAGCAGTACTTC; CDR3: CASGSSDRIGEQYF
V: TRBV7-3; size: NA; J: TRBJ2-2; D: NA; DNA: TGTGCCAGCAGCTTAACTGCAGGGTTGACCGGGGAGCTGTTTTTT; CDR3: CASSLTAGLTGELFF
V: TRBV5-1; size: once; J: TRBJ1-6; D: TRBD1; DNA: TGCGCCAGCAGCTTGGAGGGGGCTGTGGCACCCCTCCACTTT; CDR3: CASSLEGAVAPLHF
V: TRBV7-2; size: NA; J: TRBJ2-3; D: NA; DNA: TGTGCCAGCAGCTTAGACCTTAGGACCACAGATACGCAGTATTTT; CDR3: CASSLDLRTTDTQYF
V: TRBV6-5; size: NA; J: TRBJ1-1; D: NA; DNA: TGTGCCAGCAGCGGGACGGCCGTGCCCACTGAAGCTTTCTTT; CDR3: CASSGTAVPTEAFF
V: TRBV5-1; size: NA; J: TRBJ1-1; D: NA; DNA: TGCGCCAGCAGCTGGGGCAGCCTTATGAACACTGAAGCTTTCTTT; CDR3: CASSWGSLMNTEAFF
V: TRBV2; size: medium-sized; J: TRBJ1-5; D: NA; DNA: TGTGCCAGCAGTGGTATGACAGCTTATCAGCCCCAGCATTTT; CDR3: CASSGMTAYQPQHF
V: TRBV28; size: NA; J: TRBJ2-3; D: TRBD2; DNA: TGTGCCAGCAGTTTATGGAAGCGGGGTACAGATACGCAGTATTTT; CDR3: CASSLWKRGTDTQYF
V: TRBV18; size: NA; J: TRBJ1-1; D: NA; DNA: TGTGCCAGCTCACTCGGACAGAACACTGAAGCTTTCTTT; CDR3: CASSLGQNTEAFF